Each of the 12 T cell receptor beta chains below was sequenced from the same sample in a study of graft-versus-host responses after intestinal transplantation (dated by TCRdb to the early 2020s). Their recognized antigens are unknown. The time point label for this specimen denotes: cells obtained before transplantation from donor or recipient. Libraries were constructed by the immunoSEQ multiplex PCR assay. What TCRdb holds here is the immuneACCESS table cut down to in-frame rearrangements. Part of the clones is not present; checked against another copy, under half of the missing clones reflect an unresolved V gene, and the others are unexplained. The sample table records about 89,000 clones; 80% to 95% of these occur just once. The ten largest clonotypes hold 0.3% of the sample. This sample comprised unstimulated CD4+ T cells sorted from spleen or lymph node cells, obtained before intestinal transplant. These receptor sequences come from a human donor who received an intestinal transplant.

This chain uses TRBV5-1 with TRBJ2-3; TRBD1 might be the D (6 bases). The germline gives CDR1 SGHRS, CDR2 YFSETQ. The CDR3 covers 16 residues. Deletions cut 2 bases from V and 0 bases from J, with 13 bases between. Here the CDR3 DNA reads TGCGCCAGCAGCTTTTGGGGGCGGACTAGCACAGATACGCAGTATTTT. This translates into CASSFWGRTSTDTQYF.

The chain links TRBV6-5 to TRBJ2-4; possibly TRBD1 for D (5 bases). Germline CDR1 is MNHEY and CDR2 is SVGAGI. The CDR3 totals 14 residues. The V end lost 0 bases, the J end lost 8 bases, and 11 bases lay between the germline ends. CDR3 protein: CASSYSGQADIQYF. The CDR3 region has the DNA TGTGCCAGCAGTTACTCGGGGCAGGCGGACATTCAGTACTTC.

The chain joins TRBV19 to TRBJ1-1, with 7 bases lining up with TRBD1. V shed 6 bases and J 4 bases; nucleotides not matched to a gene: 8. The CDR3 runs to 14 residues. Germline-derived CDR1 and CDR2 are LNHDA and SQIVND (reference sequence). The CDR3 reads CASSPGQARTEAFF. In nucleotides, the CDR3 is TGTGCCAGTAGCCCCGGACAGGCGCGCACTGAAGCTTTCTTT.

V gene TRBV9 combines with J gene TRBJ1-4, with a possible D match to TRBD1 (5 bases). The V gene's germline CDR1 is SGDLS and CDR2 YYNGEE. V was trimmed by 0 bases and J by 6 bases, leaving 12 bases between them. The CDR3 spans 15 residues. The CDR3 here is CASSVGGVGDEKLFF. In DNA, the CDR3 is TGTGCCAGCAGCGTAGGAGGGGTAGGCGATGAAAAACTGTTTTTT.

V and J are TRBV6-1 and TRBJ2-1; TRBD1 aligns across 9 bases. The V and J ends lost 5 bases and 7 bases, in that order; junction bases with no gene match: 6. The germline V gene encodes CDR1 MNHNS and CDR2 SASEGT. CDR3 length: 14 amino acids. As DNA, the CDR3 is TGTGCCAGCAGTCCTAGGACAGGGGCGAATGAGCAGTTCTTC. It specifies CASSPRTGANEQFF.

The chain links TRBV2 to TRBJ2-3, with 7 bases identical to TRBD2. There are 17 residues in the CDR3. Germline-derived CDR1 and CDR2 are SNHLY and FYNNEI. V gave up 4 bases and J gave up 0 bases; unmatched junction bases: 10. The DNA of the CDR3 is TGTGCCAGCAGTGTTCCCCGGCTAGCGGAGAGCACAGATACGCAGTATTTT. Translation: CASSVPRLAESTDTQYF.

V is TRBV13 and J is TRBJ2-5; 7 nucleotides match TRBD2. The J call is uncertain, as TRBJ2-7 better fits the DNA end. Germline V gene lookup returns CDR1 PRHDT and CDR2 FYEKMQ (reference sequence). This CDR3 contains 15 residues. The CDR3 loop reads CASSLVGAGAYEQYF. The CDR3 DNA reads as TGTGCCAGCAGCTTAGTTGGGGCGGGGGCCTACGAGCAGTACTTC.

The V call is TRBV18, the J call TRBJ2-3; no definite D call. CDR3 length: 13 residues. From germline, CDR1 is KGHSH and CDR2 LQKENI. Deletions cut 2 bases from V and 5 bases from J, with 8 bases between. CDR3 DNA: TGTGCCAGCTCACCAGCCCCCCAAGATACGCAGTATTTT. Encoded protein: CASSPAPQDTQYF.

This chain connects TRBV28 to TRBJ2-3; either TRBD1 or TRBD2 may fit D (5 bases each). The germline V gene has CDR1 MDHEN and CDR2 SYDVKM. This CDR3 comprises 21 residues. The CDR3 loop is CASSRWGGAEANLVGADTQYF. For the CDR3, the DNA is TGTGCGAGCTCCCGATGGGGCGGAGCGGAAGCTAACCTTGTGGGCGCAGATACGCAGTATTTT.

V is TRBV5-1 and J is TRBJ2-2, with 8 positions matching TRBD2. The CDR3 is 14 amino acids. Trimming removed 6 bases from V and 8 bases from J; junction bases left unmatched: 9. CDR1 and CDR2 from the germline V gene are SGHRS and YFSETQ. This CDR3 is CASTQAGVGGELFF. In DNA form, the CDR3 reads TGCGCCAGCACCCAAGCGGGAGTTGGGGGGGAGCTGTTTTTT. Filled out from reference TRBV5-1 and TRBJ2-2, the complete variable domain reads KAGVTQTPRYLIKTRGQQVTLSCSPISGHRSVSWYQQTPGQGLQFLFEYFSETQRNKGNFPGRFSGRQFSNSRSEMNVSTLELGDSALYLCASTQAGVGGELFFGEGSRLTVL.

This chain links TRBV15 with TRBJ1-3; possibly TRBD1 for D (6 bases). This CDR3 comprises 13 residues. CDR1 is LNHNV, CDR2 YYDKDF, per germline (reference sequence). The ends were cut back, 3 bases at V and 4 bases at J, with 7 bases in the middle. As DNA, the CDR3 is TGTGCCACCAGCAGGGACAGAGGAAACACCATATATTTT. Its protein product is CATSRDRGNTIYF.

Only one count was recorded for this clone. V gene TRBV10-1 combines with J gene TRBJ2-1, with TRBD2 matching over 12 bases. This CDR3 has 16 amino acids. Germline CDR1 reads WNHNN; CDR2 reads SYGVQD (reference sequence). The V gene end was trimmed by 4 bases and the J gene end by 3 bases; junction bases not matched to a gene: 4. The DNA for the CDR3 is TGCGCCAGCAGTGGGGGACTAGCGGGCCTCTACAATGAGCAGTTCTTC. Its translation is CASSGGLAGLYNEQFF.